A single sample gave rise to the 15 T cell receptor beta chains below, sequenced in a study of identical twins. MiXCR was run by TCRdb on the 5' RACE reads, yielding one entry per CDR3 protein. The repertoire holds approximately 410,000 distinct CDR3 sequences, with less than 20% as singletons. Source material: naive T cells sorted from blood. Receptors originate from a man between 50 and 59 years old in good health.

This clonotype was detected many times. This chain uses TRBV6-1 with TRBJ1-2; a possible D gene is TRBD1 (5 bases). The germline CDR1 and CDR2 sequences are MNHNS and SASEGT. Trimming took 6 bases from V and 2 from J, leaving 16 bases between them. This CDR3 has 15 amino acids. CDR3: CASRWGRTTNYGYTF. The CDR3 nucleotides are TGTGCCAGCAGGTGGGGACGGACCACGAACTATGGCTACACCTTC.

Only a few counts were recorded for this clonotype. The chain links TRBV7-9 to TRBJ2-5, with D possibly matching TRBD1 (6 bases). The CDR3 loop spans 13 amino acids. Trimming stripped 5 bases from V and 8 bases from J, with 15 bases between. Germline lookup yields CDR1 SEHNR and CDR2 FQNEAQ (reference sequence). CDR3 sequence reads: CASSPVPDSTQYF. The CDR3 DNA reads TGTGCCAGCAGCCCCGTCCCGGACAGCACCCAGTACTTC.

The rearrangement links TRBV7-2 to TRBJ2-7, with a tentative D call TRBD2 (5 bases). The CDR3 sequence is 14 residues long. The germline CDR1 and CDR2 sequences are SGHTA and FQGNSA. V lost 3 bases to trimming and J lost 7 bases, with 16 bases between them. CDR3 protein: CASSFVSGTGEQYF. CDR3 in DNA: TGTGCCAGCAGCTTCGTAAGTGGTACGGGGGAGCAGTACTTC.

The V gene is TRBV6-5, the J gene TRBJ2-2; no clear D gene. Trimming took off 0 bases at V and 3 bases at J, with 8 bases between the two ends. The CDR3 has 15 residues. CDR1 is MNHEY and CDR2 is SVGAGI in the germline V gene. CDR3 bases: TGTGCCAGCAGTTACTCCCCGAGGTACACCGGGGAGCTGTTTTTT. Its translation is CASSYSPRYTGELFF.

The chain carries TRBV5-1 and TRBJ2-2, with 14 bases aligning to TRBD2. This CDR3 is built from 16 residues. CDR1 and CDR2 from the germline V gene are SGHRS and YFSETQ. With 5 bases clipped from V and 5 bases from J, the junction kept 5 bases outside the gene matches. The CDR3 DNA reads as TGCGCCAGCAGGGGGACTAGCGGGAGCGGTACCGGGGAGCTGTTTTTT. This encodes CASRGTSGSGTGELFF. The complete variable domain, with remaining parts taken from reference TRBV5-1 and TRBJ2-2, reads KAGVTQTPRYLIKTRGQQVTLSCSPISGHRSVSWYQQTPGQGLQFLFEYFSETQRNKGNFPGRFSGRQFSNSRSEMNVSTLELGDSALYLCASRGTSGSGTGELFFGEGSRLTVL.

This clonotype has more than one count but fewer than ten. The V gene is TRBV9, the J gene TRBJ2-5; D could derive from TRBD1 or TRBD2 (5 bases each). Germline values: CDR1 SGDLS, CDR2 YYNGEE. Trimming left V 1 base short and J 4 bases short, with 14 bases between. The CDR3 runs to 15 residues. This chain's CDR3 is CASSVRDGEVETQYF. The CDR3 nucleotides read TGTGCCAGCAGCGTAAGGGACGGCGAGGTAGAGACCCAGTACTTC.

This clonotype has a count of ten or more. The rearrangement links TRBV5-1 to TRBJ2-3; D is undetermined. The V and J ends lost 0 bases and 0 bases respectively, with 2 bases between them. Per germline, CDR1 SGHRS and CDR2 YFSETQ. This CDR3 has 13 amino acids. The CDR3: CASSLASTDTQYF. DNA of the CDR3: TGCGCCAGCAGCTTGGCCAGCACAGATACGCAGTATTTT. The whole variable domain, filled in from reference TRBV5-1 and TRBJ2-3, reads KAGVTQTPRYLIKTRGQQVTLSCSPISGHRSVSWYQQTPGQGLQFLFEYFSETQRNKGNFPGRFSGRQFSNSRSEMNVSTLELGDSALYLCASSLASTDTQYFGPGTRLTVL.

The chain recombines TRBV11-2 with TRBJ2-2; 10 bases agree with TRBD2. Germline V lookup: CDR1 SGHAT, CDR2 FQNNGV. Trimming took 5 bases from V and 1 from J; bases not matched to a gene: 10. This CDR3 region has 18 residues. The CDR3 sequence is CASSVSSGGTLNTGELFF. The CDR3 bases are TGTGCCAGCAGCGTCAGTAGCGGGGGGACCCTGAACACCGGGGAGCTGTTTTTT.

In this sample, this clonotype turned up many times. The CDR3 protein is CASSPRPDRATSTKVYEQFF. The CDR3 DNA reads TGTGCCAGCAGTCCACGTCCGGACAGGGCTACCTCAACGAAGGTCTATGAGCAGTTCTTC. This chain uses TRBV6-2 or TRBV6-3 with TRBJ2-1; TRBD1 aligns across 8 bases. CDR1 is MNHEY and CDR2 is SVGEGT in the germline V gene. Trimming took 5 bases from V and 8 from J; bases not matched to a gene: 26. The CDR3 totals 20 residues.

The V call is TRBV20-1, the J call TRBJ2-1, with 9 bases fitting TRBD2. The germline CDR1 and CDR2 sequences are DFQATT and SNEGSKA (reference sequence). This CDR3 has 14 amino acids. Unmatched junction bases numbered 3, after V lost 0 bases and J lost 6 bases. The CDR3 loop reads CSARDAGGSNEQFF. In nucleotides, the CDR3 is TGCAGTGCTAGAGATGCGGGGGGGAGCAATGAGCAGTTCTTC.

This clonotype showed up just a few times. V usage is TRBV20-1 and J usage is TRBJ1-1; D not certain. Per the germline V gene, CDR1 is DFQATT and CDR2 is SNEGSKA (reference sequence). Trimming removed 3 bases from V and 3 bases from J, with 17 bases in between. This CDR3 is 15 amino acids long. The CDR3 nucleotides read TGCAGTGCTAGGTGGGGAAGTAGCGGGGACACTGAAGCTTTCTTT. Translated, it gives CSARWGSSGDTEAFF.

This clonotype came up a few times. The rearrangement uses TRBV28 and TRBJ2-5; D not resolved. The CDR3 sequence is 12 residues long. CDR1 and CDR2 from the germline V gene are MDHEN and SYDVKM. Deletions cut 3 bases from V and 5 bases from J, with 7 bases between. The CDR3 DNA sequence: TGTGCCAGCAGTTTTAGGAGTGAGACCCAGTACTTC. As protein: CASSFRSETQYF.

V is TRBV15 and J is TRBJ1-3; D not resolved. Germline loops: CDR1 LNHNV, CDR2 YYDKDF (reference sequence). This CDR3 has 16 amino acids. Trimming took 0 bases from V and 0 from J, leaving 9 bases between them. The DNA of the CDR3 is TGTGCCACCAGCAGAGATAGTGCGGTCTCTGGAAACACCATATATTTT. Its translation is CATSRDSAVSGNTIYF.

This chain uses TRBV27 with TRBJ1-6; no firm D call. Germline V CDR1 and CDR2: MNHEY, SMNVEV (reference sequence). V was shortened by 4 bases and J by 10 bases, with 17 bases between the two germline ends. This CDR3 has 15 residues. In DNA, the CDR3 is TGTGCCAGCAGTTCCACGGGGTCTTTCGCGTCACCCCTCCACTTT. As protein: CASSSTGSFASPLHF.

This clonotype was found many times. The V call is TRBV25-1, the J call TRBJ1-2; TRBD1 is a possible D gene (5 bases). Germline V gene lookup returns CDR1 MGHDK and CDR2 SYGVNS. The CDR3 extends over 13 amino acids. V gave up 0 bases and J gave up 6 bases, with 8 bases separating them. CDR3 DNA: TGTGCCAGCAGTGAATATCCACAGGATGGCTACACCTTC. Its protein product is CASSEYPQDGYTF.